The 22 T cell receptor beta chains below were found in one sample sequenced in a study of identical twins. From the 5' RACE reads, TCRdb called clonotypes with MiXCR, one entry per CDR3 protein. The table lists 500,000 or so distinct CDR3 sequences, roughly an eighth of them singletons, with approximately 0.98% in the top ten. These data were also reused for a study on yellow fever vaccine responses in identical twins.

The specimen was CD4+ T cells sorted from blood. These receptors came from a woman in her late teens or twenties in good health.

The V gene is TRBV7-2, the J gene TRBJ2-7; 12 bases match TRBD2. V lost 4 bases to trimming and J lost 3 bases; unmatched junction nucleotides: 1. This CDR3 spans 14 amino acids. Germline CDR1 SGHTA, CDR2 FQGNSA. CDR3 loop: CASSWTSGDYEQYF. CDR3 in DNA: TGTGCCAGCAGCTGGACTAGCGGGGACTACGAGCAGTACTTC.

This clonotype was detected only a few times. The chain carries TRBV7-2 and TRBJ2-7, with 9 bases aligning to TRBD2. The CDR3 is 13 residues long. The germline V gene has CDR1 SGHTA and CDR2 FQGNSA. Trimming cost V 4 bases and J 4 bases; bases outside gene matches: 2. CDR3 nucleotide sequence: TGTGCCAGCAGCTCGACTAGCGGATACGAGCAGTACTTC. Its translation is CASSSTSGYEQYF. Filled out from reference TRBV7-2 and TRBJ2-7, the complete variable domain reads GAGVSQSPSNKVTEKGKDVELRCDPISGHTALYWYRQSLGQGLEFLIYFQGNSAPDKSGLPSDRFSAERTGGSVSTLTIQRTQQEDSAVYLCASSSTSGYEQYFGPGTRLTVT.

This clonotype was counted between two and nine times. V usage is TRBV24-1 and J usage is TRBJ2-1; D might be TRBD1 or TRBD2, each matching 5 bases. The CDR3 extends over 18 amino acids. V was clipped by 2 bases and J by 2 bases, with 18 bases between them. The germline V gene has CDR1 KGHDR and CDR2 SFDVKD. CDR3 nucleotides: TGTGCCACCAGTGATTCACTTCCTGAGGGGCCCGCCTACAATGAGCAGTTCTTC. It yields the protein CATSDSLPEGPAYNEQFF.

The CDR3 DNA sequence: TGTGCCAGCAGCTTAGACCGCAGGGTGGGAGGCTACACCTTC. Amino acid sequence: CASSLDRRVGGYTF. The chain has TRBV7-9 and TRBJ1-2; a weak D match, TRBD1 (5 bases). Germline values: CDR1 SEHNR, CDR2 FQNEAQ (reference sequence). V gave up 1 base and J gave up 8 bases, with 14 bases separating them. This CDR3 contains 14 residues.

The V gene is TRBV28, the J gene TRBJ2-7; no clear D. With 2 bases removed from V and 7 bases from J, the gap between germline ends came to 9 bases. This CDR3 contains 12 residues. Germline-derived CDR1 and CDR2 are MDHEN and SYDVKM. CDR3 residues: CASSLVKGEQYF. CDR3 sequence (DNA): TGTGCCAGCAGTTTAGTAAAAGGGGAGCAGTACTTC.

V gene TRBV28 combines with J gene TRBJ2-3; possibly TRBD1 for D (6 bases). V gave up 6 bases and J gave up 1 base, with 14 bases separating them. Germline values: CDR1 MDHEN, CDR2 SYDVKM. CDR3 length: 15 residues. In nucleotides, the CDR3 is TGTGCCAGCAGCTCACAGGGTTCGGGCACAGATACGCAGTATTTT. Protein product: CASSSQGSGTDTQYF.

There are a few counts of this clonotype. The gene calls are TRBV21-1 and TRBJ2-1; TRBD2 is the table's D call and was not checked against the DNA. TRBV21-1 is annotated as a pseudogene. This CDR3 has 12 residues. CDR3: CASSKVLDQQFF. DNA of the CDR3: TGTGCCAGCAGCAAAGTACTAGATCAACAGTTCTTC.

This clonotype has more than one count but fewer than ten. This chain uses TRBV7-9 with TRBJ2-2, with D unresolved. Per germline, CDR1 SEHNR and CDR2 FQNEAQ (reference sequence). The ends were cut back, 5 bases at V and 7 bases at J, with 8 bases in the middle. This CDR3 comprises 12 residues. CDR3 region: CASSAPGGELFF. CDR3 DNA sequence: TGTGCCAGCAGCGCACCCGGCGGGGAGCTGTTTTTT.

This clonotype was observed a single time. This chain connects TRBV11-2 to TRBJ2-6, with D perhaps matching TRBD1 (5 bases). Germline V gene lookup returns CDR1 SGHAT and CDR2 FQNNGV. With 6 bases removed from V and 0 bases from J, the gap between germline ends came to 21 bases. The CDR3 contains 19 residues. CDR3 in DNA: TGTGCCAGCAGGCGAAAGACAGAGCACCGCCTCTCTGGGGCCAACGTCCTGACTTTC. Encoded protein: CASRRKTEHRLSGANVLTF.

This clonotype has more than one count but fewer than ten. The V call is TRBV7-2, the J call TRBJ2-1; a weak D match, TRBD2 (6 bases). This CDR3 comprises 15 residues. The germline gives CDR1 SGHTA, CDR2 FQGNSA. V was clipped by 5 bases and J by 9 bases, with 20 bases between them. The CDR3 protein is CASSPPGGMECEQFF. The CDR3 region has the DNA TGTGCCAGCAGCCCCCCTGGCGGGATGGAGTGTGAGCAGTTCTTC.

This chain uses TRBV15 with TRBJ2-1; D perhaps matches TRBD1 (6 bases). The germline gives CDR1 LNHNV, CDR2 YYDKDF (reference sequence). The CDR3 has 14 residues. Deletions cut 4 bases from V and 7 bases from J, with 14 bases between. The DNA for the CDR3 is TGTGCCACCAGCAATAACAGGGTTGGGAATGAGCAGTTCTTC. Translated: CATSNNRVGNEQFF.

This clonotype was observed a few times. The chain uses TRBV7-2 and TRBJ2-5, with TRBD1 identical over 8 bases. Trimming removed 4 bases from V and 5 bases from J; junction bases left unmatched: 12. The CDR3 has 16 residues. Germline V gene data show CDR1 as SGHTA and CDR2 as FQGNSA. The CDR3 loop reads CASSSQGQGGMETQYF. In DNA form, the CDR3 reads TGTGCCAGCAGCTCCCAAGGACAGGGCGGGATGGAGACCCAGTACTTC.

This chain links TRBV28 with TRBJ2-1, with D possibly TRBD1 on 5 matching bases. In germline, CDR1 is MDHEN, CDR2 SYDVKM. Trimming pared 5 bases from V and 4 bases from J, leaving 9 bases between. The CDR3 runs 13 residues. This CDR3 reads CASSPAGYNEQFF. CDR3 coding DNA: TGTGCCAGCAGTCCGGCAGGGTACAATGAGCAGTTCTTC.

This chain connects TRBV5-5 to TRBJ2-7; the match to TRBD2 covers 12 bases. This CDR3 has 15 residues. CDR1 is SGHKS and CDR2 is YYEKEE in the germline V gene (reference sequence). J was trimmed by 2 bases and V by 4 bases; bases with no gene match: 4. The CDR3 DNA reads as TGTGCCAGCAGCCGGAGGACTAGCGGGACCTACGAGCAGTACTTC. The encoded protein is CASSRRTSGTYEQYF.

V gene TRBV20-1 combines with J gene TRBJ2-5; D is undetermined. CDR1 and CDR2 (germline): DFQATT, SNEGSKA (reference sequence). V shed 8 bases and J shed 5 bases, with 12 bases lying between them. The length of the CDR3 is 11 residues. The CDR3 loop is CSCSPMETQYF. The CDR3 DNA sequence: TGCAGTTGCAGCCCCATGGAGACCCAGTACTTC.

The chain couples TRBV20-1 to TRBJ2-7; 9 nucleotides align to TRBD1. The CDR3 loop spans 11 amino acids. Germline V gene sequence: CDR1 DFQATT, CDR2 SNEGSKA (reference sequence). The ends lost 2 bases at V and 8 bases at J; junction bases unmatched: 1. DNA of the CDR3: TGCAGTGCTAGAACAGGGGGCAAGCAGTACTTC. This codes for CSARTGGKQYF.

V gene TRBV6-2 or TRBV6-3 combines with J gene TRBJ2-3; D not resolved. The V end was cut by 6 bases, the J end by 4 bases, with 23 bases between. The CDR3 loop spans 17 amino acids. Germline CDR1 and CDR2: MNHEY and SVGEGT. CDR3 bases: TGTGCCAGCAGCCTCCTTGCCGTGGGTCCACCAGCAGATACGCAGTATTTT. Translated: CASSLLAVGPPADTQYF.

This clonotype was counted ten times or more. CDR3 DNA: TGTGCCAGCAGTGATCCCATTACAAACACTGAAGCTTTCTTT. It encodes CASSDPITNTEAFF. The V and J genes are TRBV12-3 or TRBV12-4 and TRBJ1-1; D gene ambiguous. CDR3 size: 14 residues. The V end was cut by 5 bases, the J end by 2 bases, with 12 bases between.

In its sample, this clonotype was seen many times. This sequence joins TRBV4-3 and TRBJ2-7; D gene ambiguous. The CDR3 extends over 14 amino acids. The V and J ends lost 0 bases and 1 base respectively, with 7 bases between them. Germline V gives CDR1 LGHNA, CDR2 YSLEER. The DNA for the CDR3 is TGCGCCAGCAGCCAAGATTGGCTTTCCTACGAGCAGTACTTC. This gives the protein CASSQDWLSYEQYF.

This rearrangement joins TRBV7-9 to TRBJ1-6; D gene unclear. The CDR3 has 14 amino acids. Deletions cut 8 bases from V and 7 bases from J, with 15 bases between. Per the germline V gene, CDR1 is SEHNR and CDR2 is FQNEAQ (reference sequence). The CDR3 bases are TGTGCCAGCGGTTTTATGAGCGGGAATTCACCCCTCCACTTT. Protein: CASGFMSGNSPLHF.

There are many counts of this clonotype. The CDR3 sequence: CASSLLGDQETQYF. CDR3 DNA: TGTGCCAGCAGCCTCCTTGGCGACCAAGAGACCCAGTACTTC. This sequence joins TRBV3-1 and TRBJ2-5; D is unresolved. Germline CDR1 is LGHDT and CDR2 is YNNKEL (reference sequence). This CDR3 contains 14 residues. The germline V and J ends were trimmed by 4 bases and 0 bases, with 9 bases remaining between them.

This clonotype showed up many times. The J gene is TRBJ2-2, the V gene TRBV28, with 8 positions matching TRBD2. Germline loops: CDR1 MDHEN, CDR2 SYDVKM. V trimming: 4 bases; J trimming: 7 bases; junction bases outside the gene matches: 11. The CDR3 has 16 amino acids. The CDR3 coding sequence is TGTGCCAGCAGTTCCCCCCAGGGACTAGGAGTCGGGGAGCTGTTTTTT. Translated: CASSSPQGLGVGELFF. The full variable domain, rest sourced from reference TRBV28 and TRBJ2-2, is DVKVTQSSRYLVKRTGEKVFLECVQDMDHENMFWYRQDPGLGLRLIYFSYDVKMKEKGDIPEGYSVSREKKERFSLILESASTNQTSMYLCASSSPQGLGVGELFFGEGSRLTVL.